The clone carrying this T cell receptor beta chain has more than one count but fewer than ten. Its cognate antigen is unknown. The germline V gene encodes CDR1 SGHVS and CDR2 FQNEAQ. CDR3 length: 14 residues. V dropped 3 bases and J dropped 2 bases, with 9 bases sitting between them. The data stem from a study of T-cell reconstitution after alpha-beta-depleted transplantation in children. General observations from the study: About two months after transplant, alpha-beta T cells reportedly came from several hundred expanded graft clones. Once a year had passed after transplant, T-cell counts and diversity came mostly from newly produced T cells.

For TCRbeta, the library was prepared with unique molecular identifiers. Each CDR3 protein gets one entry after TCRdb re-called the PCR reads with MiXCR. The data show some 460,000 distinct CDR3 sequences, about a sixth seen once. Sequences were derived from PBMCs, mostly from graft donor cells, sampled 360 days after TCRalphabeta/CD19-depleted stem cell transplant. The origin of this receptor is a boy under three years old who had a stem cell transplant for Wiskott-Aldrich syndrome, so the T cells may come from the graft donor. The chain carries TRBV7-8 and TRBJ2-3; no clear D. For the CDR3, the DNA is TGTGCCAGCAGCTTCTCTATTACCACAGATACGCAGTATTTT. Translated, it gives CASSFSITTDTQYF.